A single sample gave rise to the 26 T cell receptor beta chains below, sequenced in a study of response to subunit inactivated influenza vaccine. Each CDR3 protein gets one entry after TCRdb re-called the RT-PCR reads with MiXCR. The sample comprises around 480,000 distinct CDR3 sequences, more than 15% of which are singletons, and roughly 3.1% rests with the top ten. The input for sequencing was CD4+ T cells sorted from PBMCs, taken about 24 months after vaccination. The receptor source for this set is a man in his fifties or sixties who received an inactivated influenza vaccine.

This rearrangement joins TRBV6-2 or TRBV6-3 to TRBJ2-2; TRBD1 is a possible D gene (6 bases). The CDR3 extends over 15 amino acids. Trimming removed 5 bases at V and 5 bases at J, with 15 bases between. Germline CDR1 MNHEY, CDR2 SVGEGT. CDR3 in amino acids: CASSLPGARTGELFF. Written as DNA, the CDR3 is TGTGCCAGCAGTCTACCAGGGGCGAGAACCGGGGAGCTGTTTTTT.

V and J are TRBV10-3 and TRBJ1-1; possibly TRBD1 for D (5 bases). The ends were cut back, 10 bases at V and 5 bases at J, with 17 bases in the middle. Germline lookup yields CDR1 ENHRY and CDR2 SYGVKD. The CDR3 length is 13 residues. The CDR3 DNA is TGTGCCACCAAGCACACGGGGGGAACTGAAGCTTTCTTT. It encodes CATKHTGGTEAFF.

This clonotype was detected only a few times. J is TRBJ2-5 and V is TRBV4-1; D possibly corresponds to TRBD2 (6 bases). V was clipped by 4 bases and J by 5 bases, with 11 bases between them. The CDR3 is 13 residues long. Germline-derived CDR1 and CDR2 are MGHRA and YSYEKL. The CDR3 spells CASSPGLWETQYF. In DNA, the CDR3 is TGCGCCAGCAGCCCGGGACTCTGGGAGACCCAGTACTTC.

The rearrangement uses TRBV5-4 and TRBJ2-1; 7 bases align to TRBD2. This CDR3 spans 16 amino acids. Germline values: CDR1 SGHNT, CDR2 YYREEE (reference sequence). J lost 0 bases, V lost 3 bases, and 6 bases had no gene match. The CDR3 loop reads CASSSTSADSYNEQFF. CDR3 coding DNA: TGTGCCAGCAGCTCTACTAGCGCTGACTCCTACAATGAGCAGTTCTTC. Based on the CDR3 plus reference TRBV5-4 and TRBJ2-1, the full variable domain is ETGVTQSPTHLIKTRGQQVTLRCSSQSGHNTVSWYQQALGQGPQFIFQYYREEENGRGNFPPRFSGLQFPNYSSELNVNALELDDSALYLCASSSTSADSYNEQFFGPGTRLTVL.

The chain uses TRBV10-3 and TRBJ1-5; unclear D gene. In germline, CDR1 is ENHRY, CDR2 SYGVKD. V lost 3 bases and J 0 bases, leaving 3 bases between the germline ends. There are 13 residues in the CDR3. CDR3 DNA: TGTGCCATCAGTGACGGTAGCAATCAGCCCCAGCATTTT. Its translation is CAISDGSNQPQHF.

This clonotype was picked up a small number of times. The chain links TRBV25-1 to TRBJ1-3, with TRBD1 matching 10 bases. V trimming: 1 base; J trimming: 2 bases; junction bases outside the gene matches: 5. The length of the CDR3 is 17 residues. Germline V gene sequence: CDR1 MGHDK, CDR2 SYGVNS. CDR3 in DNA: TGTGCCAGCAGTGAATTTCGGGACAGGGGAACTGGAAACACCATATATTTT. This encodes CASSEFRDRGTGNTIYF.

This clonotype was found a few times. J is TRBJ1-5 and V is TRBV7-2; D is unresolved. The V end was cut by 5 bases, the J end by 4 bases, with 9 bases between. Germline V gene sequence: CDR1 SGHTA, CDR2 FQGNSA. The length of the CDR3 is 13 residues. The CDR3 coding sequence is TGTGCCAGCAGCCCTTGGGTGAATCAGCCCCAGCATTTT. Encoded protein: CASSPWVNQPQHF.

This clonotype appeared a few times. V is TRBV19 and J is TRBJ2-3, with a weak D call TRBD2 (6 bases). This CDR3 spans 15 amino acids. The germline CDR1 and CDR2 sequences are LNHDA and SQIVND (reference sequence). The V and J ends lost 7 bases and 3 bases respectively, with 17 bases between them. CDR3 residues: CASTPGGGLTDTQYF. CDR3 coding DNA: TGTGCCAGTACCCCCGGTGGGGGGTTGACAGATACGCAGTATTTT.

The sample holds many counts of this clonotype. Relative to the germline gene, one junction end is altered; a read error may explain this. The rearrangement joins TRBV5-1 to TRBJ2-5; no definite D call. The CDR3 sequence is 11 residues long. The germline V gene has CDR1 SGHRS and CDR2 YFSETQ. CDR3 sequence (DNA): TGTGCCAGCAGCCAACAAGAGACCCAGTACTTC. Translated, it gives CASSQQETQYF.

The sample holds a few counts of this clonotype. V gene TRBV9 combines with J gene TRBJ2-5; 8 bases fit TRBD2. Trimming at V came to 0 bases and at J to 5 bases, leaving 9 bases not matched to a gene. The germline V gene encodes CDR1 SGDLS and CDR2 YYNGEE. This CDR3 region has 16 residues. The DNA for the CDR3 is TGTGCCAGCAGCGTAGATCACGGGAGGGCGTGGGAGACCCAGTACTTC. Residues: CASSVDHGRAWETQYF.

This clonotype was seen many times. One end of the junction is discordant with germline, which a read error may explain. This chain uses TRBV25-1 with TRBJ2-3; D is ambiguous. The germline gives CDR1 MGHDK, CDR2 SYGVNS. The CDR3 is 9 amino acids. Written as DNA, the CDR3 is TGTGCCAGCAAAGATACGCAGTATTTT. Encoded protein: CASKDTQYF.

The V and J genes are TRBV4-1 and TRBJ2-5; weak D call: TRBD2 (6 bases). The V end lost 4 bases, the J end lost 5 bases, and 11 bases lay between the germline ends. This CDR3 is 13 amino acids long. CDR1 and CDR2 (germline): MGHRA, YSYEKL. The chain's CDR3 is CASSREVKETQYF. The CDR3 DNA reads as TGCGCCAGCAGCCGGGAGGTTAAGGAGACCCAGTACTTC.

This clonotype was seen a few times. This chain uses TRBV12-3 or TRBV12-4 with TRBJ2-5, with D hard to call. Trimming cost V 2 bases and J 2 bases, with 12 bases left between them. The CDR3 length is 15 residues. DNA of the CDR3: TGTGCCAGCAGTTTACTGGGTACAGATCAAGAGACCCAGTACTTC. Translation: CASSLLGTDQETQYF.

This clonotype was observed a few times. CDR3 region: CASSRQGRRELFF. CDR3 coding DNA: TGTGCCAGCAGCCGACAGGGTAGGCGGGAGCTGTTTTTT. The genes are TRBV12-3 or TRBV12-4 and TRBJ2-2; 7 nucleotides line up with TRBD1. The V gene end was trimmed by 6 bases and the J gene end by 9 bases; junction bases not matched to a gene: 7. The CDR3 spans 13 residues.

The chain has TRBV7-2 and TRBJ2-2, with 12 bases matching TRBD2. This CDR3 is built from 18 residues. Germline V CDR1 and CDR2: SGHTA, FQGNSA. Trimming at V came to 4 bases and at J to 1 base, leaving 7 bases not matched to a gene. The CDR3 loop is CASSSSGGATENTGELFF. The CDR3 coding sequence is TGTGCCAGCAGCTCTAGCGGGGGGGCCACGGAGAACACCGGGGAGCTGTTTTTT.

V is TRBV6-2 or TRBV6-3 and J is TRBJ1-1; D may be TRBD1 (5 bases). CDR1 is MNHEY and CDR2 is SVGEGT in the germline V gene. CDR3 length: 16 residues. The V and J ends lost 0 bases and 1 base respectively, with 12 bases between them. For the CDR3, the DNA is TGTGCCAGCAGTTACTCGGTGGGACGACGGAACACTGAAGCTTTCTTT. Residues: CASSYSVGRRNTEAFF.

This clonotype occurred many times. The chain is built from TRBV6-5 and TRBJ1-2; 10 nucleotides match TRBD1. V shed 2 bases, J shed 6 bases, and the junction held 12 bases outside the gene matches. Germline values: CDR1 MNHEY, CDR2 SVGAGI. The CDR3 covers 17 residues. The CDR3 loop reads CASSYTFSRDRGNGYTF. In DNA, the CDR3 is TGTGCCAGCAGTTACACTTTTTCAAGGGACAGGGGTAATGGCTACACCTTC.

CDR3 sequence: CASSSGTSGEETQYF. The CDR3 DNA is TGTGCCAGTAGTTCCGGGACTAGCGGTGAAGAGACCCAGTACTTC. The chain employs TRBV19 and TRBJ2-5; 11 positions agree with TRBD2. Germline lookup yields CDR1 LNHDA and CDR2 SQIVND (reference sequence). The trim removed 5 bases at V and 3 bases at J, leaving 5 bases unmatched. CDR3 length equals 15 residues.

The chain links TRBV5-1 to TRBJ1-2, with 11 bases matching TRBD1. Per germline, CDR1 SGHRS and CDR2 YFSETQ. V gave up 3 bases and J gave up 5 bases; unmatched junction bases: 3. CDR3 length: 14 amino acids. The CDR3 DNA follows: TGCGCCAGCAGCTACGGACAGGGGGCTTATGGCTACACCTTC. Encoded protein: CASSYGQGAYGYTF.

The rearrangement links TRBV3-1 to TRBJ2-1; no clear D. V lost 0 bases and J lost 1, with 10 bases in between. This CDR3 contains 16 residues. Looked up from germline, CDR1 is LGHDT and CDR2 is YNNKEL (reference sequence). The CDR3 DNA follows: TGTGCCAGCAGCCAAGATATAACAGATTCCTACAATGAGCAGTTCTTC. It encodes CASSQDITDSYNEQFF.

V usage is TRBV9 and J usage is TRBJ2-2; unclear D gene. This CDR3 is built from 14 residues. V lost 3 bases and J lost 1, with 7 bases in between. CDR1 and CDR2 (germline): SGDLS, YYNGEE. In DNA, the CDR3 is TGTGCCAGCAGCGCCCTTGGGAACACCGGGGAGCTGTTTTTT. Translated, it gives CASSALGNTGELFF.

The chain uses TRBV29-1 and TRBJ1-1; no reliable D call. The V gene lost 4 bases and the J gene lost 1 base, with 13 bases spanning the gap. This CDR3 is built from 14 residues. Germline assignment: CDR1 SQVTM and CDR2 ANQGSEA. CDR3 region: CSVAPRTENTEAFF. DNA for the CDR3: TGCAGCGTTGCCCCCAGGACGGAGAACACTGAAGCTTTCTTT.

This clonotype was seen ten or more times. The chain carries TRBV28 and TRBJ2-7, with D possibly being TRBD1 (5 bases). Trimming removed 6 bases at V and 4 bases at J, with 10 bases between. Germline CDR1 MDHEN, CDR2 SYDVKM. The CDR3 covers 12 residues. This CDR3 reads CASRHQGYEQYF. In nucleotides, the CDR3 is TGTGCCAGCAGACATCAGGGATACGAGCAGTACTTC. The complete variable domain, with remaining parts taken from reference TRBV28 and TRBJ2-7, reads DVKVTQSSRYLVKRTGEKVFLECVQDMDHENMFWYRQDPGLGLRLIYFSYDVKMKEKGDIPEGYSVSREKKERFSLILESASTNQTSMYLCASRHQGYEQYFGPGTRLTVT.

J is TRBJ2-6 and V is TRBV7-8, with D possibly matching TRBD2 (5 bases). V shed 6 bases and J shed 0 bases, with 21 bases lying between them. This CDR3 comprises 19 residues. The V gene's germline CDR1 is SGHVS and CDR2 FQNEAQ. CDR3 residues: CASSHDRWTGISGANVLTF. In DNA, the CDR3 is TGTGCCAGCAGTCACGACCGTTGGACCGGGATCTCTGGGGCCAACGTCCTGACTTTC. The full variable domain, with the rest looked up from reference TRBV7-8 and TRBJ2-6, is GAGVSQSPRYKVAKRGQDVALRCDPISGHVSLFWYQQALGQGPEFLTYFQNEAQLDKSGLPSDRFFAERPEGSVSTLKIQRTQQEDSAVYLCASSHDRWTGISGANVLTFGAGSRLTVL.

Many counts were recorded for this clonotype. This rearrangement joins TRBV20-1 to TRBJ2-5; the match to TRBD2 covers 7 bases. V lost 5 bases to trimming and J lost 2 bases; unmatched junction nucleotides: 11. Germline CDR1 is DFQATT and CDR2 is SNEGSKA (reference sequence). The CDR3 extends over 15 amino acids. The DNA for the CDR3 is TGCAGTGCTCCCCCCGGTGGACTAGGGCAAGAGACCCAGTACTTC. Amino acid sequence: CSAPPGGLGQETQYF.

This clonotype occurred a few times. This sequence joins TRBV12-3 or TRBV12-4 and TRBJ1-1; 7 bases are shared with TRBD1. This CDR3 spans 14 amino acids. V gave up 6 bases and J gave up 5 bases; unmatched junction bases: 9. The CDR3 sequence is CASSPTGRKTEAFF. CDR3 coding DNA: TGTGCCAGCAGCCCGACAGGGAGGAAGACTGAAGCTTTCTTT.